This T cell receptor beta chain was sequenced for a study of CD8+ T cells in alopecia areata. cDNA prepared by RNA extraction and subsequent reverse transcription served as the template for sequencing. Produced via immunoSEQ multiplex PCR; TCRdb's table is partial and in-frame only. In the table there are a few hundred thousand clones, 30% to 40% of which are singletons. This CDR3 is 14 amino acids long. Germline V gives CDR1 SGHRS, CDR2 YFSETQ. The V and J ends lost 4 bases and 8 bases, in that order; junction bases with no gene match: 8. Treatment noted: oral pan-JAK inhibitor, 5-10 mg twice daily. V gene TRBV5-1 combines with J gene TRBJ1-4; 7 nucleotides agree with TRBD1. Sample: CD4+ T cells sorted from blood, taken between weeks 30 and 35, from a patient treated with tofacitinib. This receptor was taken from a human donor with alopecia areata. CDR3 DNA: TGCGCCAGCAGCCAAGGACAGGTGGAGGAAAAACTGTTTTTT. Amino acids: CASSQGQVEEKLFF.